This is a list of T cell receptor beta chains from one sample in a study of glioma-infiltrating T cells. TCRdb called the multiplex PCR reads again in MiXCR, with one record for every CDR3 protein. Among approximately 120,000 distinct CDR3 sequences listed, roughly 20% were seen once. Sequences were obtained from glioma tissue, nonneoplastic brain tissue, or PBMCs (not recorded which). All receptors derive from a human donor with low-grade glioma or glioblastoma, undergoing nonglioma brain surgery, or in good health (not recorded which). The CDR3 runs from the conserved cysteine through the conserved F or W. A D gene is named only where the DNA matches it firmly. The size of a clone is reported for some rows only, either as once, few or many, or as a class for expanded clones.

CDR3 DNA | CDR3 protein | J gene | V gene | D gene | clone size
TGTGCCAGCAGCTTGGACAGGGAAGCTTTCTTT | CASSLDREAFF | TRBJ1-1 | TRBV2 | TRBD1 | many
TGTGCCATCAGTGAGTCGGTCAGCTCTGGAAACACCATATATTTT | CAISESVSSGNTIYF | TRBJ1-3 | TRBV10-3 | NA | NA
TGCAGTGCGACGCCGACCAGGAGCTCCTACGAGCAGTACTTC | CSATPTRSSYEQYF | TRBJ2-7 | TRBV20-1 | NA | many
TGTGCCAGCAGTCCGATTCTGGACCCGGACACTGAAGCTTTCTTT | CASSPILDPDTEAFF | TRBJ1-1 | TRBV28 | NA | many
TGTGCCAGTAGTATGGGGGGGGCTCGGAGTACAGATACGCAGTATTTT | CASSMGGARSTDTQYF | TRBJ2-3 | TRBV19 | NA | many
TGTGCCAGCAGCTTAGGATCTTCTTCGGAGACCCAGTACTTC | CASSLGSSSETQYF | TRBJ2-5 | TRBV7-2 | NA | many
TGTGCCAGCAGCCAATTTGGGGAGACTGAAGCTTTCTTT | CASSQFGETEAFF | TRBJ1-1 | TRBV3-1 | NA | NA
TGCAGTGCTAGAGATAGTATCCCTTGGGGGGACACTGAAGCTTTCTTT | CSARDSIPWGDTEAFF | TRBJ1-1 | TRBV20-1 | NA | many
TGCAGTGCTAGTCAGGCAGGGGAAGTACAGCCCCAGCATTTT | CSASQAGEVQPQHF | TRBJ1-5 | TRBV20-1 | NA | many
TGTGCCAGCAGCCTGCATAACTCCGGCGGCAATCAGCCCCAGCATTTT | CASSLHNSGGNQPQHF | TRBJ1-5 | TRBV7-2 | NA | few
TGCGCCAGCAGCCAAGAGGTAGCGAACACAGATACGCAGTATTTT | CASSQEVANTDTQYF | TRBJ2-3 | TRBV4-3 | NA | many
TGTGCCAGCAGTTTAGCGCCCGGGGAGCTGTTTTTT | CASSLAPGELFF | TRBJ2-2 | TRBV12-3/TRBV12-4 | NA | many
TGTGCCAGCAGTTTAGCGGGAGTTGGGAAGTTCTTC | CASSLAGVGKFF | TRBJ2-1 | TRBV12-3/TRBV12-4 | NA | many
TGTGCCTCTCAACCGGCCGTGGGGGAGCAGTTCTTC | CASQPAVGEQFF | TRBJ2-1 | TRBV10-3 | NA | many
TGCGCCAGCAGCCAGGGGCCCGGCTACAATGAGCAGTTCTTC | CASSQGPGYNEQFF | TRBJ2-1 | TRBV4-1 | NA | NA
TGTGCCAGCAGCCAAGTAGCGGGTTCTATATCGTATGAGCAGTTCTTC | CASSQVAGSISYEQFF | TRBJ2-1 | TRBV3-1 | TRBD2 | NA
TGTGCCAGCACCAACGGGGCTAGCACAGATACGCAGTATTTT | CASTNGASTDTQYF | TRBJ2-3 | TRBV5-4 | NA | few
TGTGCCAGCAAGACCGGGGACAGGGACAATGAGCAGTTCTTC | CASKTGDRDNEQFF | TRBJ2-1 | TRBV28 | TRBD1 | many
TGTGCCAGCAGCTTCGGGGCAGGGAAAGAGACCCAGTACTTC | CASSFGAGKETQYF | TRBJ2-5 | TRBV11-1 | NA | many
TGTGCCAGCAGCGTAGACGGGGGCTCCTACAATGAGCAGTTCTTC | CASSVDGGSYNEQFF | TRBJ2-1 | TRBV9 | NA | NA
TGCAGTGCTAGAGAGCCCCACGGGGGCAATCAGCCCCAGCATTTT | CSAREPHGGNQPQHF | TRBJ1-5 | TRBV20-1 | NA | many
TGCAGCGTCCGAACCGGGACTAGCGGGGCCCGGGGTGAGCAGTTCTTC | CSVRTGTSGARGEQFF | TRBJ2-1 | TRBV29-1 | TRBD2 | NA
TGCAGCAACTCGGGGGCAGGCGCGACAGATACGCGGTATTTT | CSNSGAGATDTRYF | TRBJ2-3 | TRBV29-1 | NA | NA
TGTGCCAGCAGCTGGGGTCGTGGGGAGCAGTACTTC | CASSWGRGEQYF | TRBJ2-7 | TRBV7-9 | NA | many